This T cell receptor (beta chain) was obtained from a study of shared clonotypes between healthy human individuals. Study context: Researchers drew samples from two women and a few men aged 18 to 49.

Several immunoSEQ 96-well plates shared each subset's DNA, each plate a replicate. Only in-frame clones appear in the TCRdb table, and some are missing; sequencing was by immunoSEQ multiplex PCR. The top ten clones hold 0.4% to 0.55% of a sample with 800,000 to 1,200,000 clones, around three quarters of them seen once. The CDR3 covers 18 residues. Trimming took 0 bases from V and 6 from J, leaving 23 bases between them. Per germline, CDR1 MGHRA and CDR2 YSYEKL. Sequencing was carried out using memory CD4+ T cells from PBMCs. Subset in this sample: CD45RA-negative fraction. The sequence was collected from a man aged 18 to 35 in good health. Some clones in this sample may be carry-over from other donors' samples. The V gene is TRBV4-1, the J gene TRBJ2-5, with D maybe TRBD1 (6 bases). CDR3 nucleotides: TGCGCCAGCAGCCAAGAGGGGACCCGGACAGTACTTGGAAAGACCCAGTACTTC. It translates to CASSQEGTRTVLGKTQYF.